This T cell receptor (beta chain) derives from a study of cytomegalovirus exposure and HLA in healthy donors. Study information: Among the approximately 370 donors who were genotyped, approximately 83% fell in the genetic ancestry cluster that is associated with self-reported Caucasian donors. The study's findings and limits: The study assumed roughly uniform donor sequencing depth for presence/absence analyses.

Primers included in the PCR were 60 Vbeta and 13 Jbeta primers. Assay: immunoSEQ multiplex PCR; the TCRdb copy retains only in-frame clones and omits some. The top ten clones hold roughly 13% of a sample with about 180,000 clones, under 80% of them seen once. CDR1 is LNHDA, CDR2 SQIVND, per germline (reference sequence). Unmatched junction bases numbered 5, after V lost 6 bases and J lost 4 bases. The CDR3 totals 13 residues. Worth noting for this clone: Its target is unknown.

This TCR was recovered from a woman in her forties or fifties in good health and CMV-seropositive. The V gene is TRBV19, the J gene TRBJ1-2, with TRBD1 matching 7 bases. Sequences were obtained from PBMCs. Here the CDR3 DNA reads TGTGCCAGTAGCCTGGGACAGTTCTATGGCTACACCTTC. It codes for CASSLGQFYGYTF.